This T cell receptor beta chain emerged from a study of blood T cell repertoires in COVID-19. Per germline, CDR1 SGHRS and CDR2 YFSETQ. This CDR3 has 13 residues. V was pared by 1 base and J by 7 bases, with 11 bases between. Authors' data handling: The assay estimated nucleated cells by amplifying reference gene primers. TCRdb keeps only in-frame clones here, not all; method: immunoSEQ multiplex PCR. V, J and clone size are those of that table, while D and trimming were read from the DNA. The table shows a few hundred thousand clones, with over 75% occurring only once. Recruits, aged about 18 to 95 years, lived in 25 or so US areas. Participants were placed into cohorts based on the clinical history they reported.

This chain joins TRBV5-1 and TRBJ1-1; the D gene is possibly TRBD1 (5 bases). This clonotype was sampled from a woman younger than 30 in a cohort exposed to, infected with or recovered from COVID-19 (not recorded which). The specimen sequenced was PBMCs or T cells enriched from blood (not recorded which). CDR3 in DNA: TGCGCCAGCAGCTTGAAGGGGTTAGATGAAGCTTTCTTT. This codes for CASSLKGLDEAFF.